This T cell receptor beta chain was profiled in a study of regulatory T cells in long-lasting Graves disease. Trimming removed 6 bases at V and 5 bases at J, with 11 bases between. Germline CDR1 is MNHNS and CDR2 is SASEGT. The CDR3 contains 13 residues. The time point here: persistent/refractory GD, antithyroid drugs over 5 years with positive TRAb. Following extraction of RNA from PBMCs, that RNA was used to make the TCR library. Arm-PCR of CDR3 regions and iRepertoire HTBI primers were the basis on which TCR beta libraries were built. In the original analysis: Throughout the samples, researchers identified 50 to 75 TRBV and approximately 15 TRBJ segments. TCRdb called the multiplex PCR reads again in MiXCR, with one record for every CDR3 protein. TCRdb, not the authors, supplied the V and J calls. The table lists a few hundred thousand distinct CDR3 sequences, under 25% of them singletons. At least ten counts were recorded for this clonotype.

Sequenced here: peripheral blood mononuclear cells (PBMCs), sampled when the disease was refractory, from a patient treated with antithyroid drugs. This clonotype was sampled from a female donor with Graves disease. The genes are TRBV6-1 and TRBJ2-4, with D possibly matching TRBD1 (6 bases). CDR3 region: CASRGGFENIQYF. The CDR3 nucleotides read TGTGCCAGCAGAGGGGGTTTCGAAAACATTCAGTACTTC.